This passage covers 19 T cell receptor beta chains from one sample sequenced in a study of shared clonotypes between healthy human individuals. TCRdb's table, derived via immunoSEQ multiplex PCR, lists solely in-frame clones and lacks some. Seen here are hundreds of thousands of clones, roughly 96% observed once, and the top ten hold less than 0.13%. Terminally differentiated effector memory CD45RA+ cells were excluded from the naive CD8 cells, which were CD45RO-negative and positively selected for CCR7. The sequenced sample consisted of naive CD8+ T cells sorted from blood. The source is a woman aged 30 to 39 in good health.

The chain links TRBV6-1 to TRBJ2-7, with a possible D match to TRBD2 (6 bases). From germline, CDR1 is MNHNS and CDR2 SASEGT. The ends were cut back, 3 bases at V and 2 bases at J, with 11 bases in the middle. The CDR3 has 14 amino acids. CDR3 nucleotide sequence: TGTGCCAGCAGTGAGGTTGGGGAGGCCTACGAGCAGTACTTC. It specifies CASSEVGEAYEQYF.

The chain combines TRBV9 with TRBJ1-2, with D perhaps matching TRBD1 (5 bases). Germline V CDR1 and CDR2: SGDLS, YYNGEE. The CDR3 has 13 residues. V was shortened by 1 base and J by 8 bases, with 12 bases between the two germline ends. CDR3 residues: CASSVSWGEGYTF. In DNA form, the CDR3 reads TGTGCCAGCAGCGTATCGTGGGGGGAGGGCTACACCTTC.

This rearrangement joins TRBV15 to TRBJ2-7; D is unresolved. Germline assignment: CDR1 LNHNV and CDR2 YYDKDF (reference sequence). Trimming removed 0 bases at V and 3 bases at J, with 15 bases between. The length of the CDR3 is 16 residues. CDR3: CATSRDLSGMNYEQYF. In nucleotides, the CDR3 is TGTGCCACCAGCAGAGATCTCAGTGGGATGAACTACGAGCAGTACTTC.

This chain joins TRBV9 and TRBJ2-7, with 9 bases that match TRBD2. V shed 3 bases, J shed 5 bases, and the junction held 9 bases outside the gene matches. The CDR3 has 15 residues. Germline V CDR1 and CDR2: SGDLS, YYNGEE. CDR3 loop: CASSGGGGQSDEQYF. The CDR3 DNA reads as TGTGCCAGCAGCGGCGGGGGGGGACAGAGTGACGAGCAGTACTTC.

This clone has a single count. This chain joins TRBV1 and TRBJ2-7; TRBD2 reflects the table's D call only, with no check against the DNA. TRBV1 is a pseudogene locus. CDR3 length equals 16 residues. This CDR3 reads CTSSQSGLAGLYEQYF. The CDR3 DNA reads TGCACCAGCAGCCAGTCAGGACTAGCGGGACTCTACGAGCAGTACTTC.

This sequence joins TRBV11-2 and TRBJ2-3, with TRBD2 matching over 10 bases. The length of the CDR3 is 17 residues. V trimming: 4 bases; J trimming: 2 bases; junction bases outside the gene matches: 9. CDR1 SGHAT and CDR2 FQNNGV come from the germline V gene. CDR3 amino acids: CASSSNLAGDSTDTQYF. Written as DNA, the CDR3 is TGTGCCAGCAGCTCCAACCTAGCGGGGGATTCCACAGATACGCAGTATTTT.

The chain carries TRBV19 and TRBJ1-2; 9 positions agree with TRBD1. CDR1 and CDR2 from the germline V gene are LNHDA and SQIVND (reference sequence). With V trimmed by 6 bases and J by 5 bases, 10 bases remained unmatched. There are 15 residues in the CDR3. The CDR3 DNA reads TGTGCCAGTAGCCTACGAGGGGACAGGGCTTATGGCTACACCTTC. Translation: CASSLRGDRAYGYTF.

This clone came up a few times. This chain uses TRBV7-8 with TRBJ2-7, with unresolved D. The CDR3 contains 13 residues. Per the germline V gene, CDR1 is SGHVS and CDR2 is FQNEAQ. Trimming cost V 2 bases and J 5 bases, with 10 bases left between them. The chain's CDR3 is CASSLLSAHEQYF. In DNA, the CDR3 is TGTGCCAGCAGCTTACTCTCGGCCCACGAGCAGTACTTC.

The chain joins TRBV5-1 to TRBJ2-3; the D gene is possibly TRBD2 (5 bases). Per the germline V gene, CDR1 is SGHRS and CDR2 is YFSETQ. The CDR3 spans 16 residues. Trimming left V 1 base short and J 1 base short, with 13 bases between. The CDR3 DNA reads as TGCGCCAGCAGCTTGTATTCGGGAACGGGCACAGATACGCAGTATTTT. It specifies CASSLYSGTGTDTQYF. The full variable domain, its missing parts supplied by reference TRBV5-1 and TRBJ2-3, is KAGVTQTPRYLIKTRGQQVTLSCSPISGHRSVSWYQQTPGQGLQFLFEYFSETQRNKGNFPGRFSGRQFSNSRSEMNVSTLELGDSALYLCASSLYSGTGTDTQYFGPGTRLTVL.

V and J are TRBV27 and TRBJ1-2; possibly TRBD1 for D (6 bases). The CDR3 consists of 14 residues. With 3 bases removed from V and 8 bases from J, the gap between germline ends came to 16 bases. CDR1 is MNHEY and CDR2 is SMNVEV in the germline V gene (reference sequence). The CDR3 DNA reads as TGTGCCAGCAGTTTGTCCCCCGGACAGATAGGCTACACCTTC. This translates into CASSLSPGQIGYTF.

The V gene is TRBV7-8, the J gene TRBJ1-2; TRBD1 aligns across 10 bases. V shed 5 bases and J 3 bases; nucleotides not matched to a gene: 3. The CDR3 totals 14 residues. Germline V gene sequence: CDR1 SGHVS, CDR2 FQNEAQ. In nucleotides, the CDR3 is TGTGCCAGCAGCCTAGGACAGGGGGACTATGGCTACACCTTC. Amino acids: CASSLGQGDYGYTF.

The rearrangement uses TRBV19 and TRBJ1-4; D ambiguous. The CDR3 runs to 16 residues. With 6 bases removed from V and 3 bases from J, the gap between germline ends came to 17 bases. CDR1 is LNHDA, CDR2 SQIVND, per germline (reference sequence). The CDR3 region is CASSSYRWGANEKLFF. CDR3 DNA sequence: TGTGCCAGTAGCTCATACCGCTGGGGAGCTAATGAAAAACTGTTTTTT.

The chain couples TRBV13 to TRBJ2-5; 16 nucleotides agree with TRBD2. Losses at the gene ends were 6 bases for V and 4 bases for J; bases not matched to a gene: 8. The germline gives CDR1 PRHDT, CDR2 FYEKMQ (reference sequence). The CDR3 covers 17 residues. The CDR3 nucleotides read TGTGCCAGCAGATCCGGGACTAGCGGGAGGGCCAGAGAGACCCAGTACTTC. It is translated as CASRSGTSGRARETQYF. The entire variable domain, with the rest obtained from reference TRBV13 and TRBJ2-5, is as follows: AAGVIQSPRHLIKEKRETATLKCYPIPRHDTVYWYQQGPGQDPQFLISFYEKMQSDKGSIPDRFSAQQFSDYHSELNMSSLELGDSALYFCASRSGTSGRARETQYFGPGTRLLVL.

The chain couples TRBV6-5 to TRBJ1-5; no firm D call. This CDR3 region has 14 residues. V lost 0 bases to trimming and J lost 6 bases, with 9 bases between them. Germline CDR1 is MNHEY and CDR2 is SVGAGI. The CDR3 DNA sequence: TGTGCCAGCAGTTACTCGAAATTTAGTCAGCCCCAGCATTTT. Protein sequence: CASSYSKFSQPQHF.

The rearrangement joins TRBV5-1 to TRBJ2-1; D may be TRBD2 (6 bases). Deletions cut 7 bases from V and 5 bases from J, with 19 bases between. There are 15 residues in the CDR3. Looked up from germline, CDR1 is SGHRS and CDR2 is YFSETQ. This CDR3 is CASGPGLLFDNEQFF. CDR3 DNA sequence: TGCGCCAGCGGACCGGGACTCCTATTCGACAATGAGCAGTTCTTC.

The chain carries TRBV28 and TRBJ2-5, with D perhaps being TRBD1 or TRBD2 (6 bases each). Germline-derived CDR1 and CDR2 are MDHEN and SYDVKM. V lost 5 bases to trimming and J lost 9 bases, with 19 bases between them. CDR3 size: 14 residues. The CDR3 nucleotides read TGTGCCAGCAGTCTTGAGAGGGGGGAGATGTCCCAGTACTTC. Amino acids: CASSLERGEMSQYF.

J is TRBJ2-2 and V is TRBV19; 7 nucleotides agree with TRBD2. The V segment lost 7 bases and the J segment 5 bases; nucleotides outside the gene matches: 10. The CDR3 is 15 amino acids. Germline V gene lookup returns CDR1 LNHDA and CDR2 SQIVND (reference sequence). This chain's CDR3 is CASIDVGEGTGELFF. CDR3 nucleotide sequence: TGTGCCAGTATCGATGTGGGGGAGGGTACCGGGGAGCTGTTTTTT. The whole variable domain, remainder taken from reference TRBV19 and TRBJ2-2, is DGGITQSPKYLFRKEGQNVTLSCEQNLNHDAMYWYRQDPGQGLRLIYYSQIVNDFQKGDIAEGYSVSREKKESFPLTVTSAQKNPTAFYLCASIDVGEGTGELFFGEGSRLTVL.

This clone was observed a single time. This chain uses TRBV28 with TRBJ2-5; D gene unclear. The CDR3 contains 14 residues. V dropped 3 bases and J dropped 4 bases, with 12 bases sitting between them. Germline V lookup: CDR1 MDHEN, CDR2 SYDVKM. CDR3 DNA: TGTGCCAGCAGTTTTCTTGGGCTGCGAGAGACCCAGTACTTC. This encodes CASSFLGLRETQYF.

The chain carries TRBV27 and TRBJ2-1; 12 bases are shared with TRBD2. The CDR3 length is 19 residues. With V trimmed by 6 bases and J by 6 bases, 18 bases remained unmatched. Germline V gene data show CDR1 as MNHEY and CDR2 as SMNVEV (reference sequence). CDR3 sequence (DNA): TGTGCCAGCAGGGCCACCCGACTAGCGGGAGCCCCGTGGGGCAATGAGCAGTTCTTC. Residues: CASRATRLAGAPWGNEQFF.